This T cell receptor beta chain derives from a study of cytomegalovirus exposure and HLA in healthy donors. This clone is classed as medium-sized. The target antigen is unknown. Use of 60 Vbeta and 13 Jbeta primers characterized the PCR. Profiled with immunoSEQ multiplex PCR; TCRdb holds only in-frame clones, not every one. Of about 160,000 clones in the sample, around 81% were seen once. Notes on the study in general: A later analysis revealed that TCR association rates differed between HLA loci, peaking at DRB1 and bottoming out at HLA-C.

This CDR3 contains 16 residues. The V end lost 2 bases, the J end lost 7 bases, and 21 bases lay between the germline ends. The germline V gene encodes CDR1 SEHNR and CDR2 FQNEAQ (reference sequence). This chain connects TRBV7-9 to TRBJ2-7, with D possibly matching TRBD2 (6 bases). Specimen: PBMCs. This clonotype was sampled from a woman aged 45-65 years in good health and CMV-seronegative. CDR3 sequence: CASSLTGVRASKEQYF. The CDR3, as DNA: TGTGCCAGCAGCTTAACGGGGGTAAGGGCTAGCAAGGAGCAGTACTTC.